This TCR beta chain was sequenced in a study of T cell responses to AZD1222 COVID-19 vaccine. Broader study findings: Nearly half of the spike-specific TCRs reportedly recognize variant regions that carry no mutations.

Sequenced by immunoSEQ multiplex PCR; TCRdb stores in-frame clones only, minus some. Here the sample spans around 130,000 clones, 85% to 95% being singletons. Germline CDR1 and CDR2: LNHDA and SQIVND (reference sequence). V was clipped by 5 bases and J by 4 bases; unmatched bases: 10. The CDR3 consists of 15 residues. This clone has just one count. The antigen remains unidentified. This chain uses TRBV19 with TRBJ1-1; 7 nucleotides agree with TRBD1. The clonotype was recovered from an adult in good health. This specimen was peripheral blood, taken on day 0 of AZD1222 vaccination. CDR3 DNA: TGTGCCAGTAGTGCCGCAGGGGGTTGGGGCACTGAAGCTTTCTTT. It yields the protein CASSAAGGWGTEAFF. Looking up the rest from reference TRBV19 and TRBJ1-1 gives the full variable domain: DGGITQSPKYLFRKEGQNVTLSCEQNLNHDAMYWYRQDPGQGLRLIYYSQIVNDFQKGDIAEGYSVSREKKESFPLTVTSAQKNPTAFYLCASSAAGGWGTEAFFGQGTRLTVV.